This T cell receptor (beta chain) was recorded in a study of blood T cell repertoires in COVID-19. Turning to the study itself: COVID-19 samples, acute and convalescent, were from the United States, Italy and Spain. From T cells, B-cell-depleted T cells, or PBMCs came the material, which was cDNA or gDNA.

Per the study methods: Estimated nucleated cell counts came from reference gene primer amplification. The repertoire was sequenced with immunoSEQ multiplex PCR; TCRdb's copy has only in-frame clones and lacks some. The DNA was the basis for D and trimming; V, J and clone size are from that table. The table shows 120,000 or so clones, with about 85% occurring only once. Germline CDR1 reads MNHEY; CDR2 reads SMNVEV (reference sequence). The CDR3 has 15 residues. The V gene end was trimmed by 0 bases and the J gene end by 5 bases; junction bases not matched to a gene: 5. The specimen was peripheral blood. The TCR comes from a man of 80 years or more with active or convalescent COVID-19. The chain uses TRBV27 and TRBJ1-1; 8 bases are shared with TRBD1. The CDR3 loop is CASSLSAGGRTEAFF. The CDR3 DNA reads as TGTGCCAGCAGTTTATCGGCAGGGGGCAGGACTGAAGCTTTCTTT.